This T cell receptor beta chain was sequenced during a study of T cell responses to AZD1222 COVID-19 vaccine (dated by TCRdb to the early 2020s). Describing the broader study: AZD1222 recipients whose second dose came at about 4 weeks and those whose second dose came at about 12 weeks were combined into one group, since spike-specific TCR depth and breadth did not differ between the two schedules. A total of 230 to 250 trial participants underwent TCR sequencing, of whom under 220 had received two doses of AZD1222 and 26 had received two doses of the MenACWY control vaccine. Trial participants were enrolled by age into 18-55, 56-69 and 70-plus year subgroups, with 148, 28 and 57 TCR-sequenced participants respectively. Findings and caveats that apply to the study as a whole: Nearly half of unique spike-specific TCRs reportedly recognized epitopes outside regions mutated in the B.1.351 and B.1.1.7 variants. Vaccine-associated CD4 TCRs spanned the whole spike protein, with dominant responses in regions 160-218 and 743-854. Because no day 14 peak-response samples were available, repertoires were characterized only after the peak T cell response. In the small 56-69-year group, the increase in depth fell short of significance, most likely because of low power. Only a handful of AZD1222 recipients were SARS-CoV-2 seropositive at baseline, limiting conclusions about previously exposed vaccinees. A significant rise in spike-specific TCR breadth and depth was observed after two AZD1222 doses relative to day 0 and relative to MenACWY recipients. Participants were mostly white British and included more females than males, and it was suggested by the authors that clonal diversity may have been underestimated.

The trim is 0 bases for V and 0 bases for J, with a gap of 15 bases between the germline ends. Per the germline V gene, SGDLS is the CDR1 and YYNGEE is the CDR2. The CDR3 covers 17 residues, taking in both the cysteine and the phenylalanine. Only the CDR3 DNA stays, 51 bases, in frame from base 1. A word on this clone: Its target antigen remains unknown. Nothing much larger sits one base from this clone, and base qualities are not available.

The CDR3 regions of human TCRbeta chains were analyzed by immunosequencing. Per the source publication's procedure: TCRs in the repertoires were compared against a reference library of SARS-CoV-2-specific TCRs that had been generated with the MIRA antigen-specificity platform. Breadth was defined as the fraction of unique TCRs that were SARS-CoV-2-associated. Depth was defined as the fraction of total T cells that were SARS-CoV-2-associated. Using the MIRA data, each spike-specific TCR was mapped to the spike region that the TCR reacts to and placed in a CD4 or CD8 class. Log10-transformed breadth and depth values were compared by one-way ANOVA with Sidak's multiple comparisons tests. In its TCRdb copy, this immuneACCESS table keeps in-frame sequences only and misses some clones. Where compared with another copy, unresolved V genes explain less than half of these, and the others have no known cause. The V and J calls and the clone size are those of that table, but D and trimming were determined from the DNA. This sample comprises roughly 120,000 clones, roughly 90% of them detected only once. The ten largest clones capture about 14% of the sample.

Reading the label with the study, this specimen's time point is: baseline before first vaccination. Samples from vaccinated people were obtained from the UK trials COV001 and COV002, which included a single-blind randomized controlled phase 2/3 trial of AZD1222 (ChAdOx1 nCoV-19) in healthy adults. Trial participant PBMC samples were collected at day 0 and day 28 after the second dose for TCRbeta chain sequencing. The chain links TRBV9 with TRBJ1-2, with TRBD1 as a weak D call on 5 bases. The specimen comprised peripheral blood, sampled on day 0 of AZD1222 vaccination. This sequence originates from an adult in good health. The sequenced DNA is TGTGCCAGCAGCGTAGATCCCATCGGGGGAGCTAACTATGGCTACACCTTC. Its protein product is CASSVDPIGGANYGYTF. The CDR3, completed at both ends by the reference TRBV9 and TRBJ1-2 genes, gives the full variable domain DSGVTQTPKHLITATGQRVTLRCSPRSGDLSVYWYQQSLDQGLQFLIQYYNGEERAKGNILERFSAQQFPDLHSELNLSSLELGDSALYFCASSVDPIGGANYGYTFGSGTRLTVV.